This T cell receptor (beta chain) was documented in a study of blood T cell repertoires in COVID-19. With 5 bases removed from V and 10 bases from J, the gap between germline ends came to 9 bases. CDR1 is MDHEN, CDR2 SYDVKM, per germline. This CDR3 is 11 amino acids long. Donors in Cohort 3 counted as recovered after two negative PCRs, clearance, or symptom resolution. The table came from immunoSEQ multiplex PCR; TCRdb's copy has only in-frame clones and leaves some out. Altogether 180,000 or so clones are present, over 75% being singletons, with the ten largest covering approximately 11%. The chain employs TRBV28 and TRBJ2-1; tentative D call: TRBD2 (6 bases). Material for sequencing was PBMCs or T cells enriched from blood (not recorded which). The TCR sequence derives from a man over 45 who had recovered from COVID-19. The CDR3 DNA is TGTGCCAGCAGTGGCCGGGGGGAGCAGTTCTTC. It codes for CASSGRGEQFF. Together with reference TRBV28 and TRBJ2-1, the CDR3 gives the full variable domain: DVKVTQSSRYLVKRTGEKVFLECVQDMDHENMFWYRQDPGLGLRLIYFSYDVKMKEKGDIPEGYSVSREKKERFSLILESASTNQTSMYLCASSGRGEQFFGPGTRLTVL.